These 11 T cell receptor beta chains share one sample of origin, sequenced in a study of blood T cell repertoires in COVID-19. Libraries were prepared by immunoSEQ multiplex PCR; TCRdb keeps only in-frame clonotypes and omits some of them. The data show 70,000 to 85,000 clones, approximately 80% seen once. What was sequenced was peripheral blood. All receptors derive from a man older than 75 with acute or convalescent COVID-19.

CDR3 sequence: CASSLDPGPNSPLHF. The CDR3 region has the DNA TGTGCCAGCAGCTTAGATCCAGGCCCCAATTCACCCCTCCACTTT. This rearrangement joins TRBV11-3 to TRBJ1-6, with D unclear. Germline lookup yields CDR1 SGHNT and CDR2 YENEEA. CDR3 size: 15 residues. Trimming pared 0 bases from V and 7 bases from J, leaving 10 bases between.

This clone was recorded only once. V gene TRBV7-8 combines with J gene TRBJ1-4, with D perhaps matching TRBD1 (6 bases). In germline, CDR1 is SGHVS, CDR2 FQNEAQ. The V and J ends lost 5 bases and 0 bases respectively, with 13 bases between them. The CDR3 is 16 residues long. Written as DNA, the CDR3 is TGTGCCAGCAGCCGTATAGGGACATCAACTAATGAAAAACTGTTTTTT. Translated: CASSRIGTSTNEKLFF.

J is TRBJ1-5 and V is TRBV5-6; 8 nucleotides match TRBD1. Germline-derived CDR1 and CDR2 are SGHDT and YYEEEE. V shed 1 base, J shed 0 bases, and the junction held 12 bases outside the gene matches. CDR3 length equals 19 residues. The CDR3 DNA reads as TGTGCCAGCAGCTTGCGGACAGGGTCACCGGGGTATAGCAATCAGCCCCAGCATTTT. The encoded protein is CASSLRTGSPGYSNQPQHF.

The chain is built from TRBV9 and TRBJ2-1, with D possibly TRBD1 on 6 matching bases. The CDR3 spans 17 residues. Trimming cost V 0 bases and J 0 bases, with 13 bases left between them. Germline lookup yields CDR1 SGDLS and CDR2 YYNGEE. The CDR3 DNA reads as TGTGCCAGCAGCGTAGTTGGACAGTTTAGCTCCTACAATGAGCAGTTCTTC. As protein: CASSVVGQFSSYNEQFF.

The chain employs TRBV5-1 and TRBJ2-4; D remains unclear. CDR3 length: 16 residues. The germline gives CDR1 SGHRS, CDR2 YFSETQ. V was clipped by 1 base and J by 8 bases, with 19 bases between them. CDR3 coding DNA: TGCGCCAGCAGCTTGCTTGGTTCGGGTGCTTATGACATTCAGTACTTC. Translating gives CASSLLGSGAYDIQYF.

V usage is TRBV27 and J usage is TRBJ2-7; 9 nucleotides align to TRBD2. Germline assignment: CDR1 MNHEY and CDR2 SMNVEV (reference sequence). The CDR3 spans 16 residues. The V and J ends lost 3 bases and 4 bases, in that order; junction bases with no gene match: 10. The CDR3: CASSFFRASGAYEQYF. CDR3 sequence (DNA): TGTGCCAGCAGTTTTTTTAGGGCTAGCGGGGCGTACGAGCAGTACTTC.

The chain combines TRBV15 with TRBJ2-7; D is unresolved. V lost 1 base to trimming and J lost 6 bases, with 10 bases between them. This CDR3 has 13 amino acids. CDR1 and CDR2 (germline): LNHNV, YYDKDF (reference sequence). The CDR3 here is CATSRGRLGEQYF. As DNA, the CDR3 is TGTGCCACCAGCAGAGGCAGGCTCGGCGAGCAGTACTTC.

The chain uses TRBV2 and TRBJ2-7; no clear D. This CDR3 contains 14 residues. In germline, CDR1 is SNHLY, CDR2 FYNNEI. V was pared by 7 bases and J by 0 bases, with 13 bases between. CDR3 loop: CASKEDPISYEQYF. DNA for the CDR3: TGTGCCAGCAAAGAGGATCCCATCTCCTACGAGCAGTACTTC. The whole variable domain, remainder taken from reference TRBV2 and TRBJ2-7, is EPEVTQTPSHQVTQMGQEVILRCVPISNHLYFYWYRQILGQKVEFLVSFYNNEISEKSEIFDDQFSVERPDGSNFTLKIRSTKLEDSAMYFCASKEDPISYEQYFGPGTRLTVT.

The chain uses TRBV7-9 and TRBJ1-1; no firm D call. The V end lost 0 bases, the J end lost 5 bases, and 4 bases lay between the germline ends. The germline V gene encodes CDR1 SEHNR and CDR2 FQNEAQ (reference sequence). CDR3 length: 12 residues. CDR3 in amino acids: CASSLAETEAFF. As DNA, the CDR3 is TGTGCCAGCAGCTTAGCAGAGACTGAAGCTTTCTTT. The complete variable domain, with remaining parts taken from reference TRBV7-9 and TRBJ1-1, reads DTGVSQNPRHKITKRGQNVTFRCDPISEHNRLYWYRQTLGQGPEFLTYFQNEAQLEKSRLLSDRFSAERPKGSFSTLEIQRTEQGDSAMYLCASSLAETEAFFGQGTRLTVV.

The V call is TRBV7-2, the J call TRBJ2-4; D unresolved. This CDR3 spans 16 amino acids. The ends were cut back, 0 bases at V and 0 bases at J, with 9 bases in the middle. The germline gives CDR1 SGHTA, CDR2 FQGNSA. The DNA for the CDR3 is TGTGCCAGCAGCTTAGCGCTCGGTGTAGCCAAAAACATTCAGTACTTC. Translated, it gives CASSLALGVAKNIQYF.

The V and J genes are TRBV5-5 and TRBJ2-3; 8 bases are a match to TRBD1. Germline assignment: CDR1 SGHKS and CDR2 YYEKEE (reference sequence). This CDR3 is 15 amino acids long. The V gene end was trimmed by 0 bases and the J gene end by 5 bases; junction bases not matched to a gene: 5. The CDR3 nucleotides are TGTGCCAGCAGCTTGGGGCAGGGGGCGCAAGATACGCAGTATTTT. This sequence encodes CASSLGQGAQDTQYF. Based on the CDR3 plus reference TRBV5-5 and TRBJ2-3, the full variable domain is DAGVTQSPTHLIKTRGQQVTLRCSPISGHKSVSWYQQVLGQGPQFIFQYYEKEERGRGNFPDRFSARQFPNYSSELNVNALLLGDSALYLCASSLGQGAQDTQYFGPGTRLTVL.